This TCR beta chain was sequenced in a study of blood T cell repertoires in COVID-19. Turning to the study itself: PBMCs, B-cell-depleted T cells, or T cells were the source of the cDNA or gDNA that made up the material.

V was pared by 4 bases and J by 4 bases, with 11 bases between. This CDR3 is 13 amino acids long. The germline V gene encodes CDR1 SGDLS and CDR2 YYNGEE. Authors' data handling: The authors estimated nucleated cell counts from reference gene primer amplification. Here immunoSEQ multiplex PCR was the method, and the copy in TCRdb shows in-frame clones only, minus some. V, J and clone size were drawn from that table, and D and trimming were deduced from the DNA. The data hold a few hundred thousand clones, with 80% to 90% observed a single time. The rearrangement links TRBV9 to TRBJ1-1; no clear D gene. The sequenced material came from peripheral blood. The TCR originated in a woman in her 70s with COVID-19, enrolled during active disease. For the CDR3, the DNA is TGTGCCAGCAGCACAGCAGGTGGCACTGAAGCTTTCTTT. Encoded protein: CASSTAGGTEAFF. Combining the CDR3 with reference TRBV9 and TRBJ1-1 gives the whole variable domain DSGVTQTPKHLITATGQRVTLRCSPRSGDLSVYWYQQSLDQGLQFLIQYYNGEERAKGNILERFSAQQFPDLHSELNLSSLELGDSALYFCASSTAGGTEAFFGQGTRLTVV.